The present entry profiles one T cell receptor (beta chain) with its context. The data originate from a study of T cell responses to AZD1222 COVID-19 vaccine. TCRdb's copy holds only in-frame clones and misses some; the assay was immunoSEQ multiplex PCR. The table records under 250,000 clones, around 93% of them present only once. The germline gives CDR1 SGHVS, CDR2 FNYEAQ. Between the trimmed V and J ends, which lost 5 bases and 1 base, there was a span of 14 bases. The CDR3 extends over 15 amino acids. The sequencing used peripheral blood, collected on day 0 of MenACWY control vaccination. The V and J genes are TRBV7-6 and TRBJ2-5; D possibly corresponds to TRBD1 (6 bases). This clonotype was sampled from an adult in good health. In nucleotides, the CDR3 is TGTGCCAGCAGCCTACCTGTGACAGGCCAAGAGACCCAGTACTTC. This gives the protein CASSLPVTGQETQYF.